One sample yielded the 26 T cell receptor beta chains listed below, sequenced in a study of blood T cell repertoires in COVID-19. Using immunoSEQ multiplex PCR, the repertoire was profiled, and TCRdb retains in-frame clones only, with some absent. Of approximately 69,000 clones in the sample, less than 85% were seen once. Sequencing was performed on peripheral blood. These receptor sequences come from a woman aged 80 or over with acute or convalescent COVID-19.

This clone has only a few counts. The CDR3 sequence is CASSSWGQGNEKLFF. CDR3 in DNA: TGTGCCAGCAGCAGCTGGGGACAGGGAAATGAAAAACTGTTTTTT. The chain recombines TRBV5-6 with TRBJ1-4, with 9 bases identical to TRBD1. The CDR3 is 15 amino acids. Germline loops: CDR1 SGHDT, CDR2 YYEEEE. The ends lost 4 bases at V and 5 bases at J; junction bases unmatched: 6. Full variable domain (outside the CDR3, taken from reference TRBV5-6 and TRBJ1-4): DAGVTQSPTHLIKTRGQQVTLRCSPKSGHDTVSWYQQALGQGPQFIFQYYEEEERQRGNFPDRFSGHQFPNYSSELNVNALLLGDSALYLCASSSWGQGNEKLFFGSGTQLSVL.

This sequence joins TRBV3-1 (or the pseudogene TRBV3-2) and TRBJ1-1; 9 positions agree with TRBD1. The ends lost 3 bases at V and 4 bases at J; junction bases unmatched: 6. The germline gives CDR1 LGHDT, CDR2 YNNKEL (reference sequence). This CDR3 is 15 amino acids long. In DNA form, the CDR3 reads TGTGCCAGCAGCCAGTCGGGACAGGGTATCACTGAAGCTTTCTTT. It translates to CASSQSGQGITEAFF.

The chain employs TRBV2 and TRBJ1-6; perhaps TRBD1 as D (6 bases). Deletions cut 6 bases from V and 7 bases from J, with 13 bases between. The V gene's germline CDR1 is SNHLY and CDR2 FYNNEI. CDR3 length: 14 amino acids. Here the CDR3 reads CASSWTADNSPLHF. In nucleotides, the CDR3 is TGTGCCAGCAGCTGGACAGCCGACAATTCACCCCTCCACTTT.

The chain has TRBV29-1 and TRBJ1-1; 9 nucleotides align to TRBD1. This CDR3 is built from 13 residues. CDR1 SQVTM and CDR2 ANQGSEA come from the germline V gene. The V and J ends lost 7 bases and 4 bases, in that order; junction bases with no gene match: 7. CDR3 loop: CSAGDRVGTEAFF. The CDR3 DNA reads TGCAGCGCCGGGGACAGGGTCGGCACTGAAGCTTTCTTT.

This chain connects TRBV5-4 to TRBJ2-1; unclear D gene. CDR1 and CDR2 (germline): SGHNT, YYREEE (reference sequence). The CDR3 sequence is 13 residues long. V lost 3 bases, J lost 0 bases, and 4 bases lay in between. CDR3: CASSWPSYNEQFF. The CDR3 DNA is TGTGCCAGCAGCTGGCCCTCCTACAATGAGCAGTTCTTC. The full variable domain, its missing parts supplied by reference TRBV5-4 and TRBJ2-1, is ETGVTQSPTHLIKTRGQQVTLRCSSQSGHNTVSWYQQALGQGPQFIFQYYREEENGRGNFPPRFSGLQFPNYSSELNVNALELDDSALYLCASSWPSYNEQFFGPGTRLTVL.

The genes are TRBV5-8 and TRBJ2-2; 9 bases match TRBD1. The ends lost 2 bases at V and 4 bases at J; junction bases unmatched: 3. The CDR3 contains 15 residues. Per the germline V gene, CDR1 is SGHTS and CDR2 is YDEGEE. The CDR3 reads CASSLDRGFTGELFF. CDR3 DNA: TGTGCCAGCAGCTTAGACAGGGGGTTCACCGGGGAGCTGTTTTTT.

The rearrangement links TRBV7-3 to TRBJ2-6, with D unclear. V lost 3 bases, J lost 0 bases, and 9 bases lay in between. CDR3 length equals 16 residues. Germline V lookup: CDR1 SGHTA, CDR2 FQGTGA. CDR3 bases: TGTGCCAGCAGCTTTGGTAGGAGCTCTGGGGCCAACGTCCTGACTTTC. The encoded protein is CASSFGRSSGANVLTF.

The chain carries TRBV6-5 and TRBJ2-5; D is undetermined. The germline V gene has CDR1 MNHEY and CDR2 SVGAGI. The V gene lost 3 bases and the J gene lost 5 bases, with 10 bases spanning the gap. CDR3 length equals 13 residues. The CDR3 DNA reads as TGTGCCAGCAGTTATGCTAGTACCGAGACCCAGTACTTC. Protein sequence: CASSYASTETQYF.

This clone has only one observation. This CDR3 reads CASSHPRARETQYF. Here the CDR3 DNA reads TGTGCCAGCAGCCACCCGAGGGCCCGTGAGACCCAGTACTTC. V usage is TRBV3-1 (or the pseudogene TRBV3-2) and J usage is TRBJ2-5; D perhaps matches TRBD2 (5 bases). The V end lost 3 bases, the J end lost 5 bases, and 13 bases lay between the germline ends. There are 14 residues in the CDR3. Germline V gene data show CDR1 as LGHDT and CDR2 as YNNKEL (reference sequence).

V and J are TRBV5-1 and TRBJ2-7; D might be TRBD2 (5 bases). CDR1 is SGHRS, CDR2 YFSETQ, per germline. Trimming took 4 bases from V and 4 from J, leaving 12 bases between them. The CDR3 is 13 residues long. CDR3 loop: CASSVRTGYEQYF. Here the CDR3 DNA reads TGCGCCAGCAGCGTGAGGACGGGGTACGAGCAGTACTTC.

By proportion, this clone is medium-sized (0.01 to 0.1%). V gene TRBV12-3 or TRBV12-4 combines with J gene TRBJ2-3, with TRBD2 matching over 8 bases. Trimming at V came to 5 bases and at J to 11 bases, leaving 9 bases not matched to a gene. The CDR3 runs to 13 residues. The CDR3 coding sequence is TGTGCCAGCAGTCCGGGGGGGATCATTGGGCAGTATTTT. Residues: CASSPGGIIGQYF.

This clone has just a few counts. V gene TRBV2 combines with J gene TRBJ1-2; possibly TRBD1 for D (5 bases). The CDR3 length is 14 residues. Trimming removed 3 bases at V and 6 bases at J, with 14 bases between. Germline V gene data show CDR1 as SNHLY and CDR2 as FYNNEI. CDR3 nucleotide sequence: TGTGCCAGCAGTGAGCAGGGAATAGGAAATGGCTACACCTTC. This sequence encodes CASSEQGIGNGYTF. The full variable domain, its missing parts supplied by reference TRBV2 and TRBJ1-2, is EPEVTQTPSHQVTQMGQEVILRCVPISNHLYFYWYRQILGQKVEFLVSFYNNEISEKSEIFDDQFSVERPDGSNFTLKIRSTKLEDSAMYFCASSEQGIGNGYTFGSGTRLTVV.

This clone has a single count. V usage is TRBV2 and J usage is TRBJ2-3, with TRBD1 identical over 7 bases. The V gene end was trimmed by 10 bases and the J gene end by 3 bases; junction bases not matched to a gene: 10. The germline V gene encodes CDR1 SNHLY and CDR2 FYNNEI. This CDR3 spans 14 amino acids. CDR3 region: CATGRGQRTDTQYF. CDR3 nucleotides: TGTGCCACAGGCCGGGGACAGCGAACAGATACGCAGTATTTT.

The V and J genes are TRBV5-1 and TRBJ2-2; TRBD2 aligns across 8 bases. Germline V gives CDR1 SGHRS, CDR2 YFSETQ. V dropped 7 bases and J dropped 7; count of bases not matched to a gene: 12. CDR3 length: 15 amino acids. The CDR3 spells CASAGSSGYFGELFF. The CDR3 DNA is TGCGCCAGCGCTGGTTCTAGCGGGTACTTCGGGGAGCTGTTTTTT. The variable domain in full, completed from reference TRBV5-1 and TRBJ2-2, reads KAGVTQTPRYLIKTRGQQVTLSCSPISGHRSVSWYQQTPGQGLQFLFEYFSETQRNKGNFPGRFSGRQFSNSRSEMNVSTLELGDSALYLCASAGSSGYFGELFFGEGSRLTVL.

The chain joins TRBV6-1 to TRBJ1-1; D might be TRBD1 (5 bases). This CDR3 has 14 residues. CDR1 MNHNS and CDR2 SASEGT come from the germline V gene. The germline V and J ends were trimmed by 2 bases and 4 bases, with 11 bases remaining between them. CDR3 in amino acids: CASSEQGPGTEAFF. CDR3 bases: TGTGCCAGCAGTGAACAGGGTCCGGGCACTGAAGCTTTCTTT.

The CDR3 region is CASSGGGRGFARDEQYF. DNA for the CDR3: TGTGCCAGCAGTGGGGGGGGAAGGGGGTTCGCAAGGGACGAGCAGTACTTC. The chain carries TRBV6-1 and TRBJ2-7; TRBD2 might be the D (7 bases). The V end lost 4 bases, the J end lost 5 bases, and 24 bases lay between the germline ends. CDR1 is MNHNS, CDR2 SASEGT, per germline. The CDR3 totals 17 residues.

This chain connects TRBV9 to TRBJ1-2; tentative D call: TRBD1 (6 bases). V was trimmed by 6 bases and J by 7 bases, leaving 19 bases between them. This CDR3 is built from 14 residues. The V gene's germline CDR1 is SGDLS and CDR2 YYNGEE. The CDR3 DNA reads as TGTGCCAGCACCTTTAGGGAGGGGGGGGCTGGCTACACCTTC. This encodes CASTFREGGAGYTF.

The chain links TRBV18 to TRBJ2-1, with 7 bases fitting TRBD2. V shed 3 bases and J 7 bases; nucleotides not matched to a gene: 9. The CDR3 runs 15 residues. From germline, CDR1 is KGHSH and CDR2 LQKENI. CDR3 nucleotides: TGTGCCAGCTCACCCGATTGGGGCGGGAGTAATGAGCAGTTCTTC. It specifies CASSPDWGGSNEQFF.

The rearrangement links TRBV2 to TRBJ1-5, with 8 positions matching TRBD1. Losses at the gene ends were 4 bases for V and 5 bases for J; bases not matched to a gene: 4. The CDR3 runs 14 residues. Germline values: CDR1 SNHLY, CDR2 FYNNEI. The CDR3 protein is CASSGGQGHQPQHF. For the CDR3, the DNA is TGTGCCAGCAGTGGTGGACAGGGCCATCAGCCCCAGCATTTT.

The rearrangement joins TRBV6-4 to TRBJ2-7; 7 nucleotides agree with TRBD1. The CDR3 is made up of 11 amino acids. Trimming removed 9 bases from V and 5 bases from J; junction bases left unmatched: 4. CDR1 and CDR2 from the germline V gene are MRHNA and SNTAGT. This CDR3 reads CASTGVDEQYF. In nucleotides, the CDR3 is TGTGCCAGTACAGGGGTGGACGAGCAGTACTTC.

This clone ranks as large. V usage is TRBV15 and J usage is TRBJ2-1; TRBD2 agrees at 15 bases. CDR1 LNHNV and CDR2 YYDKDF come from the germline V gene (reference sequence). Trimming at V came to 3 bases and at J to 6 bases, leaving 3 bases not matched to a gene. The CDR3 runs 16 residues. For the CDR3, the DNA is TGTGCCACCAGCAGTTGGACTAGCGGGAGGGCCAATGAGCAGTTCTTC. Residues: CATSSWTSGRANEQFF.

This clone was observed a single time. The chain is built from TRBV12-3 or TRBV12-4 and TRBJ2-7; D ambiguous. Deletions cut 1 base from V and 4 bases from J, with 5 bases between. The CDR3 has 12 amino acids. CDR3: CASSLVTYEQYF. DNA for the CDR3: TGTGCCAGCAGTTTAGTGACTTACGAGCAGTACTTC.

There are a few counts of this clone. One end of the junction varies from germline; a read error may be responsible. V is TRBV12-3 or TRBV12-4 and J is TRBJ2-7; perhaps TRBD2 as D (6 bases). The CDR3 consists of 12 residues. The CDR3 coding sequence is TGTGCCAGCAGTTTGGACGGGGCGAAGCGGGACTTC. Residues: CASSLDGAKRDF.

V and J are TRBV5-6 and TRBJ2-3, with unresolved D. Trimming stripped 1 base from V and 5 bases from J, with 11 bases between. The CDR3 consists of 14 residues. Per germline, CDR1 SGHDT and CDR2 YYEEEE. CDR3 nucleotides: TGTGCCAGCAGCTTGACATGGGCGATAGATACGCAGTATTTT. The encoded protein is CASSLTWAIDTQYF.

J is TRBJ1-1 and V is TRBV6-1; D remains unclear. CDR3 length equals 14 residues. Deletions cut 3 bases from V and 1 base from J, with 9 bases between. Germline CDR1 reads MNHNS; CDR2 reads SASEGT. The CDR3 spells CASSEQQSNTEAFF. CDR3 bases: TGTGCCAGCAGTGAGCAACAGTCGAACACTGAAGCTTTCTTT.

The CDR3 here is CASSSSGQGIDEQFF. The CDR3, as DNA: TGTGCCAGCAGCTCTTCTGGACAGGGAATAGATGAGCAGTTCTTC. V and J are TRBV5-4 and TRBJ2-1, with 8 bases identical to TRBD1. The CDR3 is 15 amino acids. Per the germline V gene, CDR1 is SGHNT and CDR2 is YYREEE (reference sequence). V lost 3 bases, J lost 8 bases, and 10 bases stayed unmatched.